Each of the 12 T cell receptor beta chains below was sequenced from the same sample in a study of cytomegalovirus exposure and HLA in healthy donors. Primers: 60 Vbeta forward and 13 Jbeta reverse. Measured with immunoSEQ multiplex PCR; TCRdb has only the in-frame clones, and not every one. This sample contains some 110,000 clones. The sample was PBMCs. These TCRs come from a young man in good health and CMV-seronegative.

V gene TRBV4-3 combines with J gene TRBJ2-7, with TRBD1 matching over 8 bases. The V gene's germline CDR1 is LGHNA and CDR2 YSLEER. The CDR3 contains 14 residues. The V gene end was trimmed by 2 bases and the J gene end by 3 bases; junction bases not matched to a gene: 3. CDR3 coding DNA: TGCGCCAGCAGCCAATTGGACAGGGACTACGAGCAGTACTTC. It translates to CASSQLDRDYEQYF.

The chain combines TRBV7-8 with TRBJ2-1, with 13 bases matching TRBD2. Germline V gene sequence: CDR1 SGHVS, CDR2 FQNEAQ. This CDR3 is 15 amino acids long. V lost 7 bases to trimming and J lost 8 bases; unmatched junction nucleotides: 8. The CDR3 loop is CASTPLAGGFHEQFF. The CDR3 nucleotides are TGTGCCAGCACCCCACTAGCGGGAGGGTTCCATGAGCAGTTCTTC.

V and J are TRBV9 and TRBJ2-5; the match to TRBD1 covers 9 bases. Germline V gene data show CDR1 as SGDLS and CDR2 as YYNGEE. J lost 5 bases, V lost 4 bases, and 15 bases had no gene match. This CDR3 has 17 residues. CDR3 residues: CASSSDSAGTGRETQYF. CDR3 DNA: TGTGCCAGCAGCTCCGACTCCGCCGGGACAGGGAGGGAGACCCAGTACTTC. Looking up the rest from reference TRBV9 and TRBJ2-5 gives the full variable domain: DSGVTQTPKHLITATGQRVTLRCSPRSGDLSVYWYQQSLDQGLQFLIQYYNGEERAKGNILERFSAQQFPDLHSELNLSSLELGDSALYFCASSSDSAGTGRETQYFGPGTRLLVL.

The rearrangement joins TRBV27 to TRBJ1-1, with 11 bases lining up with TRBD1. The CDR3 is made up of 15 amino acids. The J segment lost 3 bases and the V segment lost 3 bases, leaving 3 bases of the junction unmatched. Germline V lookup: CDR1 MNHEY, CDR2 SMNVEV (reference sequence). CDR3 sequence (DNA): TGTGCCAGCAGTTTCGGGACAGGGGGGGACACTGAAGCTTTCTTT. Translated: CASSFGTGGDTEAFF.

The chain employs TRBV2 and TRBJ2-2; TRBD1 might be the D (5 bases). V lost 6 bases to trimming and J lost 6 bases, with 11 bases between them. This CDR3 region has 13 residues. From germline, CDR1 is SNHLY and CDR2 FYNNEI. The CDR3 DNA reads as TGTGCCAGCAGAAATTACAGGTCCGGGGAGCTGTTTTTT. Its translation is CASRNYRSGELFF.

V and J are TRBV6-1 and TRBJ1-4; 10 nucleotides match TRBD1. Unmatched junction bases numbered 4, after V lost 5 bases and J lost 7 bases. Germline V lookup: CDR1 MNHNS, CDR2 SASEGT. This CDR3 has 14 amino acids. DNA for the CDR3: TGTGCCAGCAGTTGGACAGGGGGAGCTGAAAAACTGTTTTTT. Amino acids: CASSWTGGAEKLFF.

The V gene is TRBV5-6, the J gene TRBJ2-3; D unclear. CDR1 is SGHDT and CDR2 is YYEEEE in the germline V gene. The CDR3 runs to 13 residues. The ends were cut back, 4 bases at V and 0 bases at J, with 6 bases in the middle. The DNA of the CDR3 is TGTGCCAGCAGCCCCGAGAGCACAGATACGCAGTATTTT. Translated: CASSPESTDTQYF.

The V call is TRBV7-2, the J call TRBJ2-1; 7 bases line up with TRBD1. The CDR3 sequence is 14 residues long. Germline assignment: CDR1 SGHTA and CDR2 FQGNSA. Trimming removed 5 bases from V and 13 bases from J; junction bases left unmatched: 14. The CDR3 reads CASSPARGSAHQFF. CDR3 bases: TGTGCCAGCAGCCCCGCCAGGGGGTCTGCGCACCAGTTCTTC.

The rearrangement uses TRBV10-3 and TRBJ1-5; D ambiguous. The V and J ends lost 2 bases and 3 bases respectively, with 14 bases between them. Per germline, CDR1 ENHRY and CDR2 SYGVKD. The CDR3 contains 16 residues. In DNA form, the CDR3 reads TGTGCCATCAGTGAGAAACCGGGAGGTAACAATCAGCCCCAGCATTTT. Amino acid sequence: CAISEKPGGNNQPQHF.

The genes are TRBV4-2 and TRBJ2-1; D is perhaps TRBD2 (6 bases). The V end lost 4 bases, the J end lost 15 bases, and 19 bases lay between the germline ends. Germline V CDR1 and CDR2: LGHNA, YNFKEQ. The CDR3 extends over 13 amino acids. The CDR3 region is CASSPEPGLTRFF. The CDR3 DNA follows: TGTGCCAGCAGCCCTGAGCCGGGACTCACGCGGTTCTTC.

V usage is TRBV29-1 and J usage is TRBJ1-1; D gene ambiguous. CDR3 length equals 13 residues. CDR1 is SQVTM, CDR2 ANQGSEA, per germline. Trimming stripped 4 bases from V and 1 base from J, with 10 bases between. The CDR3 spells CSVVRRRNTEAFF. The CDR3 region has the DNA TGCAGCGTTGTCAGACGGAGGAACACTGAAGCTTTCTTT.

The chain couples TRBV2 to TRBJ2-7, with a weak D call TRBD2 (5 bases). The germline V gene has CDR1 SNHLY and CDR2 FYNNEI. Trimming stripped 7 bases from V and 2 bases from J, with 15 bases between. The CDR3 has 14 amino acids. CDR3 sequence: CASMRVAPTYEQYF. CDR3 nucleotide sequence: TGTGCCAGCATGCGAGTAGCGCCGACCTACGAGCAGTACTTC.